This TCR beta chain was identified in a study of T cell responses to AZD1222 COVID-19 vaccine. Findings and limits, study-wide: Females outnumbered males among donors, who were mostly white British; clonal diversity was possibly underestimated.

Generated by immunoSEQ multiplex PCR, the TCRdb table keeps only in-frame clones and is missing some. There are about 150,000 clones in the sample; about 89% occur only once, and about a tenth lies in the top ten. This CDR3 spans 16 amino acids. V was shortened by 5 bases and J by 0 bases, with 13 bases between the two germline ends. CDR1 and CDR2 from the germline V gene are SGHTA and FQGNSA. As regards this clone: What it binds is not known.

This sequence originates from an adult who received the AZD1222 COVID-19 vaccine. This specimen consisted of peripheral blood, obtained 28 days after the second AZD1222 dose. The V gene is TRBV7-2, the J gene TRBJ2-2, with D possibly matching TRBD2 (6 bases). CDR3 loop: CASSAYAGSNTGELFF. In DNA, the CDR3 is TGTGCCAGCAGCGCCTACGCGGGGTCGAACACCGGGGAGCTGTTTTTT.